This T cell receptor beta chain is from a study of cytomegalovirus exposure and HLA in healthy donors (dated by TCRdb to about 2017). For the wider study: An earlier analysis of around 600 of the donors reported approximately 270 Gb of sequence data and 120 million or so unique TCR beta sequences from 150 million to 200 million T cells. A later analysis re-analyzed previously published TCR beta repertoires from 650 to 800 donors and added high-resolution HLA genotyping to study TCR occurrence patterns. Class I and class II HLA loci were covered by the typing at four-digit resolution. The study profiled the T cell repertoires of hundreds of subjects by immunosequencing and related them to cytomegalovirus serostatus. In a later genetic analysis, genome-wide SNP genotypes for about 65% of the roughly 700 donors were used, and that subset was treated as a discovery cohort. Approximately 300 gigabases of sequencing data and approximately 92 million unique TCR sequences made up an early release that covered about 640 HLA-typed donors. Donor age, sex, ethnicity and CMV serostatus were compiled together with the repertoire data. Every repertoire in the discovery cohort had been generated on one and the same sequencing platform. Typing coverage varied by locus: roughly 620-630 donors for A, B, C, DRB1 and DQB1; roughly 560 for DQA1; 600 to 610 for DPA1; approximately 450 for DPB1. Rather than drawing on any new phenotypic data, the later analysis identified candidate immune exposures from TCR beta sequences and the way those sequences occurred across donors. A separate validation cohort of roughly 130 different subjects was used in addition to the roughly 720-subject first cohort. The genetic ancestry cluster associated with self-reported Caucasian donors included around four fifths of the 300 to 450 genotyped donors. Four to six DR-DQ haplotypes were handled as single units for association and clustering, since linkage in the cohort was strong. In an earlier analysis of 500 to 650 of the donors, high-throughput TCR beta sequencing was used to judge whether each TCR beta V gene segment behaved as functional or pseudogenic. To predict cytomegalovirus infection status, the study combined high-throughput TCR immunosequencing, statistical association of individual TCRs with disease status, and machine learning. Across approximately 400 genotyped donors of the cohort, an average of roughly 250,000 unique TCR beta nucleotide sequences per donor were sequenced, and roughly 18% of those sequences were non-productive. The aim of the study was to test whether cataloging public T cell receptors could identify signatures of past pathogen exposure.

Library preparation used the immunoSEQ multiplex PCR assay. A mixture of 60 forward primers for TCR Vbeta segments and 13 reverse primers for TCR Jbeta segments was used in the multiplex PCR. The CDR3 region of rearranged TCR beta genes was amplified from genomic DNA by a multiplex PCR assay. On the Illumina HiSeq System, the amplified TCR beta libraries were sequenced as 87-base-pair reads. As for the original processing: A later analysis counted approximately 74 million unique TCR beta chains across the 650 to 800 repertoires, and about 10 million of these chains were shared by at least two donors. To remove PCR and sequencing errors, raw reads were error-corrected and collapsed into unique sequences using a nearest-neighbor algorithm that merged closely related sequences. To assign V, D and J gene segments, CDR3 sequences were aligned to IMGT reference sequences. For a sequence to be retained, a match of at least six nucleotides was required to both a V gene segment and a J gene segment. Rearrangements were called productive when the CDR3 lacked stop codons and stayed in frame with V and J; all others were non-productive. Following IMGT convention, CDR3 was defined as the stretch from the second conserved V-encoded cysteine up to the conserved J-encoded phenylalanine. In an earlier analysis of more than 550 of the donors, sequences lacking an unambiguous match to a single V gene segment were excluded. In an earlier analysis of a few hundred of the donors, V segments were called functional above 56.7% productive rearrangements and were called segregating when the between-donor standard deviation exceeded 5%. A statistical classification framework was developed to diagnose cytomegalovirus status using the catalog of TCR beta chain sequences. In a later analysis, V and J genes were assigned by comparing TCR nucleotide sequences against IMGT/GENE-DB human TR gene sequences. In a later analysis, CDR3 sequences and most-parsimonious VDJ recombination scenarios were assigned using the TCRdist pipeline. In a later analysis, each TCR beta chain was defined by its CDR3 amino acid sequence together with its V-gene family, and reads without a unique V-gene family were excluded. A later analysis removed 500 to 650 highly shared, low-generation-probability nucleotide sequences to deal with suspected cross-contamination and a sequencing artifact. For each public chain, a later analysis derived a clonal expansion index from normalized ranks of inferred template counts within each repertoire. In a later analysis, generation probabilities were computed with a VDJ recombination model fitted to out-of-frame rearrangements, and the resulting probabilities were checked against IGoR. In a later analysis, TCR-TCR, TCR-HLA and TCR-CMV co-occurrence was scored with hypergeometric tests, and a repertoire-size bias correction was applied to TCR pairs. A later analysis estimated false discovery rates by permuting HLA or CMV assignments 20 times. In a later analysis, co-occurring TCRs were grouped with DBSCAN, and TCRdist sequence similarity was added when clustering was performed within HLA-allele-positive subsets. Repertoires with fewer than 30,000 or more than 120,000 public chains were left out of co-occurrence clustering, as were about 5 repertoires with anomalous nucleotide sharing. The immuneACCESS repertoire file appears here via TCRdb, limited to in-frame rearrangements. These files lack a portion of the clones; in checked studies, under half of the deficit traces to unresolved V genes, and the cause of the others is not known. That table furnishes V, J and clone size, whereas the DNA furnished D and trimming. The sample table shows around 200,000 clones, and 75% to 80% are seen once. The ten largest clonotypes hold less than 2% of the sample.

About this clone itself: This clone's antigen is unknown. Within one base of it there is no much larger clone, and no base qualities were kept.

The cohort consisted of 670 or so healthy bone marrow donors. All cohort members were sampled while nominally healthy, although unrecorded immune exposures were likely present. The donor was CMV seronegative and was included in the group of a few hundred seronegative cohort members. Every donor gave a peripheral blood sample, and the peripheral blood mononuclear cells from that sample were used for TCR beta sequencing. Genomic DNA was extracted from the blood cell samples with the Qiagen DNeasy Blood Extraction Kit. Study-wide conclusions, independent of this receptor: While some public TCRs were present in many individuals, most TCR sequences turned up only very rarely across donors. Specific HLA alleles were associated with roughly 16,000 TCR beta sequences at a false discovery rate of 0.05 in a later analysis. This cohort had only TCR beta chains sequenced, and the lack of alpha or paired-chain data limited which features could be detected. In an earlier analysis of 587 of the donors, most TCR beta V segments appeared in productive rearrangements about 87% or about 30% of the time, broadly matching IMGT annotations. The presence/absence analyses assumed that sequencing depth was roughly uniform across donors, and that assumption may not be true. In a later genetic analysis, a missense DCLRE1C variant was associated with V-gene and J-gene trimming of TCR beta chains, and the association was replicated in an independent cohort. A later analysis reported that several top co-occurrence clusters appeared linked to parvovirus B19, influenza, CMV and Epstein-Barr virus. Because HLA typing was unavailable for some donors at each locus, only the typed subset was used in association tests. In a later analysis, HLA-associated TCR beta chains were found to be more clonally expanded and to have lower generation probabilities than equally common non-associated chains. A later analysis found that TCR association rates varied across HLA loci, with DRB1 alleles showing the most associated TCRs and HLA-C alleles the fewest. A cluster of highly shared sequence variants was judged likely to represent a technical artifact of the sequencing pipeline. A further reported finding was that TCR beta sequences accurately predicted the HLA-A and HLA-B alleles for most subjects in the first cohort. It was suggested by the authors that the approach could potentially be generalized to other disease states and immunological phenotypes. Most CMV-associated TCR beta chains appeared to be HLA-restricted in a later analysis, and the HLA associations seemed to be driven largely by CMV exposure. Correlated functional status among segregating V segments might reflect linkage disequilibrium, but an unknown experimental factor could not be ruled out. When HLA alleles, especially DR and DQ, strongly co-occurred, attributing TCR associations to individual alleles was difficult. For the cohort, immune exposure information was limited to CMV serostatus. Compared with the approximately 600-donor mean, donors in an Asian-associated ancestry cluster had fewer N-insertions in productive TCRs, according to a later genetic analysis. In vitro tests confirmed that a few of the cytomegalovirus-associated TCR beta chains recognize cytomegalovirus antigens. The classifier was reported to diagnose cytomegalovirus status with high specificity and sensitivity in both the original cohort and the validation cohort. The 87-base-pair reads could not distinguish some IMGT-functional V segments, including TRBV6-2 and TRBV6-3, so those segments were excluded. In the study, 150 to 200 TCR beta chains were listed as associated with cytomegalovirus. Because counts were too low, roughly 16 rarely observed V segments, including chromosome 9 orphons, were excluded from the earlier analysis of 500 to 700 of the donors.

The V end loses 1 base and the J end loses 11 bases, and a stretch of 15 bases separates them. The CDR3 numbers 14 residues from cysteine through phenylalanine. Only the CDR3 DNA stays, 42 bases, in frame from base 1. CDR1 SGHTA and CDR2 FQGNSA are derived from the germline V gene. The specimen sequenced was PBMCs. Recombination linked TRBV7-2 to TRBJ1-3; the D gene lacks a confident call. This clonotype was obtained from a male donor in good health and CMV-seronegative. The CDR3 loop reads CASSLGAFPRPIYF. The nucleotide sequence reads TGTGCCAGCAGCTTAGGGGCATTCCCCCGGCCCATATATTTT.